This TCR beta chain was recorded in a study of massively parallel sequencing of T cell beta chains (dated by TCRdb to about 2009). Describing the broader study: Using 5'-RACE, Illumina short-read sequencing and a dedicated short-read assembly strategy, the study profiled the diversity of human TCR beta CDR3 in peripheral blood.

The donor pool comprised around 400 males and about 170 females, all aged about 18 to 45 years. Peripheral leukocyte polyA+ RNA was isolated from about 170 liters of pooled peripheral blood. The starting material was a commercial mRNA preparation from normal human peripheral blood leukocytes pooled from roughly 500 individuals. This clonotype was seen a few times. Its recognized antigen is unknown. Base qualities are not at hand, and no much larger clone is one base apart. From the cysteine through the phenylalanine, the CDR3 covers 13 amino acids. Only CDR3 DNA is held: 39 bases, read in frame from base 1. V is shortened by 8 bases, J by 1 base, and the region joining them spans 11 bases. The germline V gene specifies MNHEY as CDR1 and SVGEGT as CDR2. The investigation overall reported the following: Usage of TRBV genes spanned from 0.008% to 0.01% for TRBV17 up to 24.6% for TRBV20-1, while TRBJ usage spanned from 1.5% to 2% for TRBJ2-6 up to about 17% for TRBJ2-1. Preferential PCR amplification of some TRBV and TRBJ sequences may have skewed the reported gene usage frequencies. By subsampling, clonotype counts were shown to rise linearly with read number, indicating that sequencing depth was far from saturation. Since the RNA was pooled from many donors, the results capture clonotype abundance averaged across the population rather than the repertoire of any individual. Most clonotypes (about 65% of the roughly 30,000) were supported by a single sequence read, by which apparent diversity could in principle be inflated. Among roughly 35,000 distinct clonotypes, around 65% of clonotypes but only around 20% of assemblies were accounted for by single-copy clonotypes. A unique TRBV gene could be assigned to only about 23,000 (approximately 70%) of the clonotypes. The length of CDR3 beta varied from 21 to 81 nucleotides, with the peak at 45 nucleotides.

The sequencer was an Illumina Genome Analyzer II. A RACE product of about 520 bp was obtained after two rounds of nested PCR with TRBC1/TRBC2-specific primers and was gel-purified. First-strand cDNA was synthesized with a TRBC-specific primer plus a template-switching oligonucleotide, by which a 5' anchor for RACE was provided. Because the RACE amplicon was too long for direct short-read sequencing, the RACE amplicon was concatemerized by ligation and sheared by sonication. PAGE was used to isolate a size fraction of 100 to 300 bp, and that fraction then underwent shotgun sequencing on the Illumina platform. Sequencing on an Illumina GAII produced 18.8 million 36-nt reads and 21.7 million 50-nt single-end reads in separate runs. In the original analysis: Assembly of the pooled some 41 million reads was performed with iSSAKE using parameters -m 15, -o 2 and -r 0.7. Reads that aligned to the ends of Ensembl TRBV gene predictions and carried unmatched junctional bases were used to seed de novo CDR3 beta assemblies. Clonotype abundance was estimated as the number of matching assembled contigs, not raw read depth. Of the assembled clonotypes, around 2,000 (about 6%) had in-frame stop codons and were removed, leaving roughly 35,000 productive clonotypes. Sanger sequencing of cloned RACE products gave hundreds of unique TCR sequences, and roughly 73% of them were also found in the Illumina assembly. In TCRdb, the public reads were trimmed at Q25 with fastp and aligned with MiXCR, with productive beta chains retained. All rows with the same CDR3 protein become a single entry with the most common DNA and genes. These V and J calls rely on TCRdb rather than the paper's analysis. In all, the sample holds fewer than 4,500 distinct CDR3 sequences, and around 40% of those were seen once. Roughly 2.9% of the sample goes to the ten largest clones.

Sequenced: commercial RNA from peripheral blood pooled from many donors. The clonotype was recovered from a pool of human donors in good health; the sample was commercial RNA pooled from many donors. The chain joins TRBV6-2 or TRBV6-3 to TRBJ1-1, with no D gene named confidently. This receptor has the CDR3 CASALWGNTEAFF. The nucleotide sequence is TGTGCCAGCGCTCTCTGGGGGAACACTGAAGCTTTCTTT.